This note documents a single TCR beta chain sequence. No antigen is known for it. The study used a library that attached unique molecular identifiers to individual cDNA molecules. TCRdb reprocessed the RACE reads via MiXCR and lists one record per CDR3 protein. The sample has 150,000 to 200,000 distinct CDR3 sequences; roughly 25% are singletons. The data originate from a study of human T cells and chemical hapten exposure. Overall study context: All patients underwent weekly scalp dosing with diphenylcyclopropenone for the full approximately 25-week study. Patients were mainly female, each with alopecia areata, totalis or universalis. Study conclusions and caveats: Every donor had alopecia, and their immune response may therefore differ from healthy people's.

Trimming removed 1 base from V and 5 bases from J, with 14 bases in between. This CDR3 spans 16 amino acids. Noted time point: patch test 3, about 24 weeks after DPC sensitization. The treatment here: therapeutic diphenylcyclopropenone sensitization with weekly scalp DPC. V and J are TRBV12-3 or TRBV12-4 and TRBJ1-4; D is unclear. Sequenced material: whole blood, taken in connection with sensitization to the hapten diphenylcyclopropenone (DPC). The source of this sequence is a woman aged 18-30 years with alopecia areata. Some clones in this sample may be carry-over from other donors' samples. The CDR3 region is CASSLGGKWPNEKLFF. CDR3 bases: TGTGCCAGCAGTTTAGGCGGGAAGTGGCCCAATGAAAAACTGTTTTTT.